This T cell receptor beta chain was found in a study of T cell responses to AZD1222 COVID-19 vaccine (dated by TCRdb to about 2021). Regarding the research as a whole: AZD1222 recipients whose second dose came at about 4 weeks and those whose second dose came at about 12 weeks were combined into one group, since spike-specific TCR depth and breadth did not differ between the two schedules. Trial participants were enrolled by age into 18-55, 56-69 and 70-plus year subgroups, with roughly 160, 29 and 62 TCR-sequenced participants respectively. TCR sequencing was performed for fewer than 250 trial participants, of whom roughly 200 were given two doses of AZD1222 and approximately 25 were given two doses of MenACWY control vaccine.

The junction shows trimming of 0 bases on V and 2 bases on J, and the gene matches do not reach 3 bases of it. The CDR3 has 15 amino acids, counting the end cysteine and phenylalanine. Only CDR3 DNA is held: 45 bases, read in frame from base 1. CDR1 and CDR2 were assigned from the germline V gene as MNHEY and SVGAGI. Findings and caveats that apply to the study as a whole: Most participants were white British and females outnumbered males, and the authors suggested that clonal diversity may have been underestimated. Reportedly, close to half of the unique spike-specific TCRs recognized epitopes lying outside the regions that are mutated in the B.1.351 and B.1.1.7 variants. After two AZD1222 doses, spike-specific TCR breadth and depth were significantly higher than at day 0 and than in MenACWY recipients. The 56-69-year group was small, and its depth increase did not reach significance, likely because of low power. Conclusions about previously exposed vaccinees are limited because only six or seven AZD1222 recipients were SARS-CoV-2 seropositive at baseline. No day 14 peak-response samples were available, so repertoires were characterized only after the peak T cell response. Vaccine-associated CD4 TCRs spanned the whole spike protein, with dominant responses in regions 160-218 and 743-854.

This specimen's time point label, interpreted: baseline before first vaccination. The vaccinee samples were drawn from two UK trials, COV001 and COV002, one of which was a single-blind randomized controlled phase 2/3 trial testing AZD1222 (ChAdOx1 nCoV-19) in healthy adults. For TCRbeta chain sequencing, PBMC samples from trial participants were taken at day 0 and at day 28 after the second dose. In its sample, this clone was seen a few times. Its antigen target is currently unknown. No qualities accompany the bases; no much larger clone lies one base away. The CDR3 regions of human TCRbeta chains were analyzed by immunosequencing. From the authors' description of their analysis: Repertoire TCRs were matched against a reference library of SARS-CoV-2-specific TCRs generated with the MIRA antigen-specificity platform. Breadth was defined as the fraction of unique TCRs that were SARS-CoV-2-associated, and depth was defined as the fraction of total T cells that were SARS-CoV-2-associated. Each spike-specific TCR was assigned to its reactive spike region and to a CD4 or CD8 class using the MIRA data. Log10-transformed breadth and depth values were compared by one-way ANOVA with Sidak's multiple comparisons tests. The table was pulled from immuneACCESS by TCRdb, which kept in-frame rearrangements only. Such tables lose some clones; where checked, under half of the loss comes from unresolved V genes, and the rest has no known cause. V, J and clone size are those of that table, while D and trimming were read from the DNA. This sample comprises about 160,000 clones, roughly 86% of them detected only once. The ten most abundant clones make up more than 5% of the sample.

The chain joins TRBV6-5 to TRBJ1-2, with 7 central nucleotides matching TRBD1. The sequence was collected from an adult in good health. The sample was peripheral blood, taken on day 0 of AZD1222 vaccination. The CDR3: CASSYSTGLNYGYTF. At the DNA level, the sequence is TGTGCCAGCAGTTACTCGACAGGGTTGAACTATGGCTACACCTTC.